The next 8 T cell receptor beta chains were all read from a single sample in a study of blood T cell repertoires in COVID-19. Sequencing used immunoSEQ multiplex PCR; TCRdb keeps in-frame clones, though not all of them. The sample has some 300,000 clones; 88% are singletons. Sequenced sample: peripheral blood. The source of these receptors is a woman aged 30 to 39 who had recovered from COVID-19.

This sequence joins TRBV9 and TRBJ1-2; TRBD1 matches 8 bases. Per germline, CDR1 SGDLS and CDR2 YYNGEE. V lost 0 bases and J lost 0; bases outside the gene matches: 1. CDR3 length equals 15 residues. CDR3 coding DNA: TGTGCCAGCAGCGTAGCGACAGGGGCTAACTATGGCTACACCTTC. The encoded protein is CASSVATGANYGYTF. The complete variable domain, with remaining parts taken from reference TRBV9 and TRBJ1-2, reads DSGVTQTPKHLITATGQRVTLRCSPRSGDLSVYWYQQSLDQGLQFLIQYYNGEERAKGNILERFSAQQFPDLHSELNLSSLELGDSALYFCASSVATGANYGYTFGSGTRLTVV.

This chain links TRBV6-1 with TRBJ1-4, with a tentative D call TRBD1 (5 bases). V was trimmed by 0 bases and J by 11 bases, leaving 13 bases between them. Per germline, CDR1 MNHNS and CDR2 SASEGT. The CDR3 runs 14 residues. The CDR3 is CASSEAPRGSKLFF. Here the CDR3 DNA reads TGTGCCAGCAGTGAAGCGCCAAGGGGTTCGAAACTGTTTTTT.

V is TRBV5-1 and J is TRBJ2-3; D unclear. CDR3 length: 16 amino acids. Germline assignment: CDR1 SGHRS and CDR2 YFSETQ. Trimming left V 3 bases short and J 2 bases short, with 16 bases between. The CDR3 spells CASSSSPATYTDTQYF. The CDR3 DNA is TGCGCCAGCAGCTCCTCCCCAGCGACCTACACAGATACGCAGTATTTT.

The chain links TRBV7-3 to TRBJ2-5; tentatively, D is TRBD1 (6 bases). With 5 bases removed from V and 0 bases from J, the gap between germline ends came to 13 bases. This CDR3 contains 15 residues. Germline V CDR1 and CDR2: SGHTA, FQGTGA. The CDR3 DNA is TGTGCCAGCAGCCGCCTGGGGGCAGACCAAGAGACCCAGTACTTC. Protein sequence: CASSRLGADQETQYF.

The rearrangement joins TRBV7-8 to TRBJ1-5; 7 bases are shared with TRBD1. The CDR3 totals 15 residues. V gave up 5 bases and J gave up 3 bases; unmatched junction bases: 7. Per the germline V gene, CDR1 is SGHVS and CDR2 is FQNEAQ. The CDR3 nucleotides read TGTGCCAGCAGCGTTGACAGGGCTGACAATCAGCCCCAGCATTTT. This translates into CASSVDRADNQPQHF.

The genes are TRBV7-8 and TRBJ2-7; D gene unclear. The CDR3 runs 13 residues. V was cut by 5 bases and J by 1 base, with 9 bases left in between. CDR1 SGHVS and CDR2 FQNEAQ come from the germline V gene. The CDR3 here is CASSADGSYEQYF. The CDR3 bases are TGTGCCAGCAGCGCAGACGGGTCCTACGAGCAGTACTTC. The full variable domain, with the rest looked up from reference TRBV7-8 and TRBJ2-7, is GAGVSQSPRYKVAKRGQDVALRCDPISGHVSLFWYQQALGQGPEFLTYFQNEAQLDKSGLPSDRFFAERPEGSVSTLKIQRTQQEDSAVYLCASSADGSYEQYFGPGTRLTVT.

The chain recombines TRBV28 with TRBJ1-5; D remains ambiguous. The CDR3 covers 14 residues. Germline V gene sequence: CDR1 MDHEN, CDR2 SYDVKM. Deletions cut 5 bases from V and 7 bases from J, with 15 bases between. DNA for the CDR3: TGTGCCAGCAGTCCCTTACCTTCAGGCCAGCCCCAGCATTTT. This sequence encodes CASSPLPSGQPQHF. Together with reference TRBV28 and TRBJ1-5, the CDR3 gives the full variable domain: DVKVTQSSRYLVKRTGEKVFLECVQDMDHENMFWYRQDPGLGLRLIYFSYDVKMKEKGDIPEGYSVSREKKERFSLILESASTNQTSMYLCASSPLPSGQPQHFGDGTRLSIL.

The chain uses TRBV24-1 and TRBJ1-5; 8 nucleotides align to TRBD1. V was clipped by 2 bases and J by 6 bases; unmatched bases: 5. This CDR3 contains 15 residues. Germline lookup yields CDR1 KGHDR and CDR2 SFDVKD. CDR3 sequence reads: CATSDSDRAGQPQHF. CDR3 DNA sequence: TGTGCCACCAGTGATTCGGACAGGGCGGGTCAGCCCCAGCATTTT.